This T cell receptor beta chain was observed in a study of a mutant IDH1 vaccine in newly diagnosed glioma. Overall study context: Radiotherapy alone preceded vaccination by 4-6 weeks; alternatively, vaccination started with temozolomide cycles. Those enrolled had earlier been treated with radiotherapy, temozolomide, or both, mostly both.

The time point here: week 47, end of study. What each vaccine dose contained was 300 ug of mutant IDH1 20-mer peptide, accompanied by topical imiquimod. Scheduled for weeks 1, 3, 5, 7, 11, 15, 19 and 23, eight vaccinations were given to patients. As for this clone: Its target is unknown.

Clones were sequenced by immunoSEQ multiplex PCR, and TCRdb holds only the in-frame ones, with some missing. The sample has about 40,000 clones, around 82% seen once; the top ten hold around 19%. CDR3 length: 13 amino acids. From germline, CDR1 is SGHDT and CDR2 YYEEEE. V was cut by 2 bases and J by 7 bases, with 9 bases left in between. V and J are TRBV5-6 and TRBJ1-4; weak D call: TRBD1 (5 bases). The sequencing used PBMCs, collected from a glioma patient whose treatment included an IDH1 peptide vaccine. This TCR came from a man younger than 35 with glioma. Some clones in this sample may be carry-over from other donors' samples. The chain's CDR3 is CASSFPGGEKLFF. In DNA form, the CDR3 reads TGTGCCAGCAGCTTTCCGGGGGGTGAAAAACTGTTTTTT.